The rows below give T cell receptor beta chains drawn from one sample of a study of blood T cell repertoires in COVID-19. Method: immunoSEQ multiplex PCR; TCRdb's copy keeps in-frame clones and lacks some. The sample has some 200,000 clones; 70% to 90% are singletons. What was sequenced was PBMCs or T cells enriched from blood (not recorded which). Receptor source: a woman aged 35 to 49 with acute COVID-19. Each CDR3 is given with its conserved first and last residue. A D gene is named only where the DNA matches it firmly. Not every row has a clone size; where given, it reads once, few, many or a size class.

V,D,size,J,DNA,CDR3
TRBV7-3,-,-,TRBJ1-1,TGTGCCAGCAGCTTTCAGGGCAACACTGAAGCTTTCTTT,CASSFQGNTEAFF
TRBV5-1,-,-,TRBJ2-1,TGCGCCAGCAGCCGGGACACTCAAAACTCCTACAATGAGCAGTTCTTC,CASSRDTQNSYNEQFF
TRBV10-3,-,-,TRBJ1-2,TGTGCCATCAGTGGTCCTGAGGCAGGCTACACCTTC,CAISGPEAGYTF
TRBV10-2,TRBD1,-,TRBJ2-1,TGCGCCAGCAGTGAGGGACAGGGCCAGGATAGTGAGCAGTTCTTC,CASSEGQGQDSEQFF
TRBV6-2/TRBV6-3,TRBD1,-,TRBJ2-7,TGTGCCAGCAGCCTTATACCGGGACAGGGCACCTACGAGCAGTACTTC,CASSLIPGQGTYEQYF
TRBV11-2,-,few,TRBJ1-5,TGTGCCAGCAGCTTATCAGGGAGGAGCAATCAGCCCCAGCATTTT,CASSLSGRSNQPQHF
TRBV9,-,-,TRBJ2-2,TGTGCCAGCAGCATAAACTCCGGCACCGGGGAGCTGTTTTTT,CASSINSGTGELFF
TRBV4-3,TRBD2,-,TRBJ2-3,TGCGCCAGCAGCCAAGATCCTACTAGCGGGACGACAGATACGCAGTATTTT,CASSQDPTSGTTDTQYF
TRBV11-3,TRBD1,-,TRBJ2-1,TGTGCCAGCAGCTCCACACAGGGGGCATCCTACAATGAGCAGTTCTTC,CASSSTQGASYNEQFF
TRBV5-5,TRBD1,few,TRBJ2-7,TGTGCCAGCAGCTTGGCAGGACAGGGAATTCGCGAGCAGTACTTC,CASSLAGQGIREQYF
TRBV28,TRBD1,-,TRBJ1-2,TGTGCCAGCAGTGCCGACAGGGGCTATGGCTACACCTTC,CASSADRGYGYTF
TRBV11-3,-,once,TRBJ2-2,TGTGCCAGCAGCTTAGTCACAGGGAAGAACACCGGGGAGCTGTTTTTT,CASSLVTGKNTGELFF
TRBV9,-,-,TRBJ1-6,TGTGCCAGCAGCGTCGGCGGAAATTCACCCCTCCACTTT,CASSVGGNSPLHF
TRBV7-3,-,-,TRBJ2-3,TGTGCCAGCAGCTTAAATGCAGGGGTTTTTCGGGATACGCAGTATTTT,CASSLNAGVFRDTQYF
TRBV6-5,-,-,TRBJ1-4,TGTGCCAGCAGTTACTCGAGGGGGTATCGGAGAGAACTGTTTTTT,CASSYSRGYRRELFF
TRBV7-9,-,-,TRBJ2-6,TGTGCCAGCAGCTTAGGGCCTCCCTCTGGGGCCAACGTCCTGACTTTC,CASSLGPPSGANVLTF
TRBV6-5,-,once,TRBJ2-1,TGTGCCAGCAGTTACGAGGGGGGGGAGGAGCAGTTCTTC,CASSYEGGEEQFF
TRBV12-2,-,once,TRBJ1-4,TGTGCCCGAAAACAGGGAAATGAAAAACTGTTTTTT,CARKQGNEKLFF
TRBV28,TRBD2,-,TRBJ2-7,TGTGCCGGGTCTTCGGAGCGGGGGTTGCGCGAGCAGTACTTC,CAGSSERGLREQYF
TRBV6-5,TRBD1,-,TRBJ1-2,TGTGCCAGCACGGAGGGGGCATTGGCGAGCTATGGCTACACCTTC,CASTEGALASYGYTF
TRBV7-2,-,-,TRBJ2-3,TGTGCCAGCAGCTTAGACGGTGCGGGCCGAAGAAAAAGCACAGATACGCAGTATTTT,CASSLDGAGRRKSTDTQYF
TRBV15,TRBD1,-,TRBJ1-2,TGTGCCACCAGCAGAGATTTTGCTGGACAGGGAAGGGGCTACACCTTC,CATSRDFAGQGRGYTF